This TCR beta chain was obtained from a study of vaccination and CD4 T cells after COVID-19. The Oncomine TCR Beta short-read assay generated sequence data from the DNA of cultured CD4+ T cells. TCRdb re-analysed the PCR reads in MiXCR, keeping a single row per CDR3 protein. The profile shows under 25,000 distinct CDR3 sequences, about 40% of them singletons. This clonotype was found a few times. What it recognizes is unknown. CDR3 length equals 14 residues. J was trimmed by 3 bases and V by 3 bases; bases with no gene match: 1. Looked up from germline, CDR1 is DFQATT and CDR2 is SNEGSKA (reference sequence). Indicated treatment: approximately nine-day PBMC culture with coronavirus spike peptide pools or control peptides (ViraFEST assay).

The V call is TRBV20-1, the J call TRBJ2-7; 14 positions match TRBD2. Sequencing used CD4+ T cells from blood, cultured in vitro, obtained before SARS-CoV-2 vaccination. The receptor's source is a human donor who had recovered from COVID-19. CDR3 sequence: CSARGLAGVYEQYF. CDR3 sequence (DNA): TGCAGTGCTAGGGGACTAGCGGGAGTCTACGAGCAGTACTTC.